One sample yielded the 26 T cell receptor beta chains listed below, sequenced in a study of T-cell reconstitution after alpha-beta-depleted transplantation in children. Unique molecular identifiers were incorporated into the prepared TCRbeta library. TCRdb reprocessed the PCR reads via MiXCR and lists one record per CDR3 protein. The table has 700,000 to 850,000 distinct CDR3 sequences, roughly 15% seen once; the top ten hold around 4.5%. Sample: PBMCs, mostly from graft donor cells, taken 360 days after TCRalphabeta/CD19-depleted stem cell transplant. The receptors stem from a male patient between 5 and 17 years old who had a stem cell transplant for acute lymphoblastic leukemia, so the T cells may come from the graft donor.

The table lists this clonotype with a few counts. The chain joins TRBV25-1 to TRBJ2-3; D not resolved. The length of the CDR3 is 13 residues. Trimming pared 3 bases from V and 2 bases from J, leaving 6 bases between. CDR1 is MGHDK and CDR2 is SYGVNS in the germline V gene. The CDR3 nucleotides are TGTGCCAGCAGTGACCCGACCACAGATACGCAGTATTTT. Protein product: CASSDPTTDTQYF.

The chain has TRBV11-3 and TRBJ2-1, with TRBD2 matching over 7 bases. The germline V gene encodes CDR1 SGHNT and CDR2 YENEEA. This CDR3 comprises 14 residues. V dropped 1 base and J dropped 9; count of bases not matched to a gene: 6. Written as DNA, the CDR3 is TGTGCCAGCAGCTTAGGCGGGAGAGTCACTGAGCAGTTCTTC. This sequence encodes CASSLGGRVTEQFF.

V is TRBV6-6 and J is TRBJ2-2, with 8 bases fitting TRBD2. CDR3 length equals 12 residues. Germline-derived CDR1 and CDR2 are MNHNY and SVGAGI (reference sequence). The junction had 2 bases not matched to a gene; V was cut back by 10 bases and J by 4 bases. CDR3 sequence: CAMAGGTGELFF. CDR3 nucleotide sequence: TGTGCCATGGCGGGAGGCACCGGGGAGCTGTTTTTT.

This rearrangement joins TRBV7-9 to TRBJ2-7; TRBD2 matches 11 bases. The ends lost 8 bases at V and 2 bases at J; junction bases unmatched: 8. The germline V gene encodes CDR1 SEHNR and CDR2 FQNEAQ (reference sequence). The CDR3 is 15 amino acids. The CDR3: CASLPGTSGTYEQYF. The CDR3 DNA follows: TGTGCCAGCCTCCCCGGGACTAGCGGTACCTACGAGCAGTACTTC.

The V call is TRBV13, the J call TRBJ2-3, with unresolved D. The CDR3 is 16 amino acids. V lost 3 bases and J lost 0, with 13 bases in between. The germline CDR1 and CDR2 sequences are PRHDT and FYEKMQ (reference sequence). CDR3 in amino acids: CASSLSFQTSTDTQYF. The CDR3 DNA sequence: TGTGCCAGCAGCTTGAGCTTCCAGACTAGCACAGATACGCAGTATTTT.

In its sample, this clonotype was seen many times. V is TRBV15 and J is TRBJ2-4; the D gene is possibly TRBD1 (6 bases). Trimming took off 6 bases at V and 1 base at J, with 13 bases between the two ends. The CDR3 is 15 residues long. Germline-derived CDR1 and CDR2 are LNHNV and YYDKDF (reference sequence). The CDR3 DNA follows: TGTGCCACCAGAACAGGGAAGGGGGCCAAAAACATTCAGTACTTC. It is translated as CATRTGKGAKNIQYF.

CDR3 sequence (DNA): TGTGCCATCAGTGAGCCCAGCGGGAGAGGTAATGAGCAGTTCTTC. Translating gives CAISEPSGRGNEQFF. V gene TRBV10-3 combines with J gene TRBJ2-1; 8 bases are a match to TRBD2. The CDR3 has 15 residues. The V gene end was trimmed by 2 bases and the J gene end by 7 bases; junction bases not matched to a gene: 7. Germline V gene lookup returns CDR1 ENHRY and CDR2 SYGVKD.

The chain is built from TRBV27 and TRBJ2-5; 9 bases are shared with TRBD1. Germline V CDR1 and CDR2: MNHEY, SMNVEV (reference sequence). The V gene end was trimmed by 5 bases and the J gene end by 4 bases; junction bases not matched to a gene: 17. CDR3 length equals 18 residues. The CDR3 loop reads CASSPSGTGFPGGETQYF. The CDR3 bases are TGTGCCAGCAGTCCCTCCGGGACAGGGTTTCCGGGGGGAGAGACCCAGTACTTC.

This clonotype was detected only a few times. The V call is TRBV6-5, the J call TRBJ2-7; D might be TRBD1 (5 bases). The CDR3 extends over 13 amino acids. CDR1 and CDR2 (germline): MNHEY, SVGAGI. Between the trimmed V and J ends, which lost 8 bases and 4 bases, there was a span of 15 bases. DNA for the CDR3: TGTGCCAGCCGCCAGGGAAATGGTTACGAGCAGTACTTC. Its protein product is CASRQGNGYEQYF.

This chain joins TRBV7-9 and TRBJ2-1; a weak D match, TRBD1 (5 bases). V was shortened by 5 bases and J by 4 bases, with 21 bases between the two germline ends. From germline, CDR1 is SEHNR and CDR2 FQNEAQ (reference sequence). The CDR3 totals 17 residues. The CDR3 sequence is CASSPISRQKGYNEQFF. In DNA, the CDR3 is TGTGCCAGCAGCCCCATCAGCAGACAGAAAGGGTACAATGAGCAGTTCTTC.

The rearrangement uses TRBV27 and TRBJ2-1, with D maybe TRBD1 (6 bases). The CDR3 contains 18 residues. The V gene's germline CDR1 is MNHEY and CDR2 SMNVEV (reference sequence). The ends were cut back, 5 bases at V and 1 base at J, with 21 bases in the middle. The CDR3 DNA sequence: TGTGCCAGCAGTCCCCGTCAGACAGGCCGTCCTTCCTACAATGAGCAGTTCTTC. Translation gives CASSPRQTGRPSYNEQFF.

This clonotype was recorded a few times. J is TRBJ2-2 and V is TRBV29-1; a weak D match, TRBD1 (6 bases). V gave up 6 bases and J gave up 6 bases, with 11 bases separating them. This CDR3 comprises 12 residues. From germline, CDR1 is SQVTM and CDR2 ANQGSEA. The CDR3 coding sequence is TGCAGCGTGTACAGGGAAGCCGGGGAGCTGTTTTTT. Its translation: CSVYREAGELFF.

The DNA for the CDR3 is TGTGCCAGCAGTTGGAATACAGATAGCGGAACCTACGAGCAGTACTTC. Protein: CASSWNTDSGTYEQYF. The J gene is TRBJ2-7, the V gene TRBV6-5; tentative D call: TRBD2 (6 bases). Germline V gives CDR1 MNHEY, CDR2 SVGAGI. The CDR3 loop spans 16 amino acids. Trimming stripped 4 bases from V and 2 bases from J, with 18 bases between.

The chain employs TRBV7-9 and TRBJ1-1; D gene uncertain. Germline loops: CDR1 SEHNR, CDR2 FQNEAQ (reference sequence). The CDR3 spans 12 residues. The V end was cut by 1 base, the J end by 7 bases, with 7 bases between. Here the CDR3 DNA reads TGTGCCAGCAGCTTAGTCAAGCTTGAAGCTTTCTTT. This gives the protein CASSLVKLEAFF.

This clonotype was seen many times. This sequence joins TRBV2 and TRBJ2-3, with a possible D match to TRBD2 (6 bases). The germline V and J ends were trimmed by 5 bases and 6 bases, with 15 bases remaining between them. The CDR3 is 14 residues long. Germline CDR1 is SNHLY and CDR2 is FYNNEI. The CDR3 bases are TGTGCCAGCAGTTTGGAGGAGGGATCCGATACGCAGTATTTT. It codes for CASSLEEGSDTQYF.

This clonotype was seen only a few times. V gene TRBV5-1 combines with J gene TRBJ2-7; 13 nucleotides align to TRBD2. Germline V gives CDR1 SGHRS, CDR2 YFSETQ. The length of the CDR3 is 16 residues. The trim removed 0 bases at V and 3 bases at J, leaving 3 bases unmatched. CDR3: CASSLVLAGGSYEQYF. The CDR3, as DNA: TGCGCCAGCAGCTTGGTACTAGCGGGAGGGAGCTACGAGCAGTACTTC.

This clonotype was recorded many times. The rearrangement joins TRBV12-3 or TRBV12-4 to TRBJ2-2, with D perhaps TRBD1 (6 bases). The CDR3 extends over 15 amino acids. V was shortened by 3 bases and J by 1 base, with 9 bases between the two germline ends. The CDR3 spells CASSLLQGNTGELFF. The CDR3 region has the DNA TGTGCCAGCAGTTTGTTACAGGGGAACACCGGGGAGCTGTTTTTT.

This clonotype has only a few counts. The chain links TRBV10-3 to TRBJ1-4, with 8 bases aligning to TRBD1. Losses at the gene ends were 10 bases for V and 4 bases for J; bases not matched to a gene: 5. This CDR3 is built from 13 residues. Germline V gene sequence: CDR1 ENHRY, CDR2 SYGVKD. CDR3: CATRTGHNEKLFF. CDR3 bases: TGTGCCACGAGGACAGGGCATAATGAAAAACTGTTTTTT.

This clonotype was picked up a small number of times. The chain joins TRBV5-1 to TRBJ2-7, with 8 bases matching TRBD1. Trimming took 5 bases from V and 0 from J; bases not matched to a gene: 10. This CDR3 is built from 16 residues. Germline V lookup: CDR1 SGHRS, CDR2 YFSETQ. CDR3 residues: CASSLGPQGASYEQYF. The CDR3 nucleotides are TGCGCCAGCAGTCTAGGGCCTCAGGGGGCCTCCTACGAGCAGTACTTC.

This clonotype was seen many times. The V call is TRBV9, the J call TRBJ2-7, with D possibly matching TRBD1 (5 bases). CDR3 size: 14 residues. Trimming pared 0 bases from V and 2 bases from J, leaving 9 bases between. Germline values: CDR1 SGDLS, CDR2 YYNGEE. DNA for the CDR3: TGTGCCAGCAGCGTAGACTGGGGCCCCTACGAGCAGTACTTC. Its protein product is CASSVDWGPYEQYF.

This clonotype came up a few times. The chain carries TRBV2 and TRBJ2-2; TRBD2 matches at 10 bases. Unmatched junction bases numbered 5, after V lost 4 bases and J lost 6 bases. This CDR3 has 15 residues. The germline gives CDR1 SNHLY, CDR2 FYNNEI. CDR3 nucleotide sequence: TGTGCCAGCAGTGTTCTAGCGGGAGCCCCCGGGGAGCTGTTTTTT. It yields the protein CASSVLAGAPGELFF.

This chain links TRBV5-1 with TRBJ1-3; 9 bases match TRBD1. V lost 5 bases, J lost 0 bases, and 9 bases stayed unmatched. The germline gives CDR1 SGHRS, CDR2 YFSETQ. The CDR3 loop spans 17 amino acids. The CDR3 DNA sequence: TGCGCCAGCAGGCCCGTGGGACAGGGAACCTCTGGAAACACCATATATTTT. It specifies CASRPVGQGTSGNTIYF.

This clonotype was detected ten times or more. The chain is built from TRBV21-1 and TRBJ2-5. TRBV21-1 is a pseudogene segment. This CDR3 region has 17 residues. Here the CDR3 reads CASSTNSGHTYQETQYF. CDR3 DNA: TGTGCCAGCAGCACCAACTCTGGCCACACGTACCAAGAGACCCAGTACTTC.

This clonotype appeared many times. The rearrangement uses TRBV5-6 and TRBJ2-1; TRBD2 matches 10 bases. CDR3 length equals 15 residues. The germline gives CDR1 SGHDT, CDR2 YYEEEE. Trimming cost V 4 bases and J 6 bases; bases outside gene matches: 7. In DNA, the CDR3 is TGTGCCAGCAGCCCTCTAGCGGGAGTAGTCAATGAGCAGTTCTTC. Residues: CASSPLAGVVNEQFF.

This clonotype was picked up many times. The chain combines TRBV29-1 with TRBJ2-7; D perhaps matches TRBD1 (6 bases). From germline, CDR1 is SQVTM and CDR2 ANQGSEA. With 1 base removed from V and 6 bases from J, the gap between germline ends came to 16 bases. CDR3 size: 14 residues. The chain's CDR3 is CSVEVSGVNGEQYF. DNA of the CDR3: TGCAGCGTTGAAGTGTCAGGGGTCAATGGCGAGCAGTACTTC.

The rearrangement uses TRBV4-2 and TRBJ2-5; TRBD2 matches 9 bases. The ends lost 4 bases at V and 5 bases at J; junction bases unmatched: 11. Looked up from germline, CDR1 is LGHNA and CDR2 is YNFKEQ. The CDR3 consists of 16 residues. The CDR3 nucleotides are TGTGCCAGCAGCCCTGGAAAGACTAGCGGCGACGAGACCCAGTACTTC. It encodes CASSPGKTSGDETQYF.